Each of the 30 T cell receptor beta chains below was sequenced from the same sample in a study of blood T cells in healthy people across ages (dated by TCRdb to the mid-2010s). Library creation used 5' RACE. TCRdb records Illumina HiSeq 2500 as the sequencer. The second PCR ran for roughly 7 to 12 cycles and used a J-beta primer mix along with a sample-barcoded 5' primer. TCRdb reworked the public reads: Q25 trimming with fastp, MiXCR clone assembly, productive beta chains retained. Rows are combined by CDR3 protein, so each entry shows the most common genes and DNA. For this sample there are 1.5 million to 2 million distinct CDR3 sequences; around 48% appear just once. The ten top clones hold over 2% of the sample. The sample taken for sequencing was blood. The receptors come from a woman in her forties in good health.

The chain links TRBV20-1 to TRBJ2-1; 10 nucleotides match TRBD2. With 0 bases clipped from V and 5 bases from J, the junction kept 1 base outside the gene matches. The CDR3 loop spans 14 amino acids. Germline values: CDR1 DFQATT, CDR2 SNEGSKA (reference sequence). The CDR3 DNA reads TGCAGTGCTAGAGATAGCGGGGGGAACAATGAGCAGTTCTTC. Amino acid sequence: CSARDSGGNNEQFF.

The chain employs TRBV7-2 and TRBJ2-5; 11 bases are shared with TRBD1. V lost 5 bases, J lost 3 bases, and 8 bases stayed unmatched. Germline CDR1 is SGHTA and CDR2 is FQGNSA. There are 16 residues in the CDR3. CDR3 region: CASSPPGTGGKETQYF. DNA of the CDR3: TGTGCCAGCAGCCCCCCCGGGACAGGGGGAAAAGAGACCCAGTACTTC.

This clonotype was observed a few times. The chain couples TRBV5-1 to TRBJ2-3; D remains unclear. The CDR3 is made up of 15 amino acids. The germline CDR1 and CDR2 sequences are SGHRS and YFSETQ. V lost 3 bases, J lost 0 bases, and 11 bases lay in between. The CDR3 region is CASSSTPASTDTQYF. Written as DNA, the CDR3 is TGCGCCAGCAGCTCGACCCCGGCCAGCACAGATACGCAGTATTTT.

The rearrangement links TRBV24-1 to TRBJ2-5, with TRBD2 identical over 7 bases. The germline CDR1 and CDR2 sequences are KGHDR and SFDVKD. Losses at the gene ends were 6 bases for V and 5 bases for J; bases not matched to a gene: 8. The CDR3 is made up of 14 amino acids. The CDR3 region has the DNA TGTGCCACCAGTTCCGGGGGACTAAGGGAGACCCAGTACTTC. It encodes CATSSGGLRETQYF.

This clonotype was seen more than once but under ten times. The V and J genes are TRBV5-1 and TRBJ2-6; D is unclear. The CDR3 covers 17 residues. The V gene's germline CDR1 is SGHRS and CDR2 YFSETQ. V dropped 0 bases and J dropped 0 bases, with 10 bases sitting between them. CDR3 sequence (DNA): TGCGCCAGCAGCTTGGGGTTGGGGATCTCTGGGGCCAACGTCCTGACTTTC. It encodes CASSLGLGISGANVLTF.

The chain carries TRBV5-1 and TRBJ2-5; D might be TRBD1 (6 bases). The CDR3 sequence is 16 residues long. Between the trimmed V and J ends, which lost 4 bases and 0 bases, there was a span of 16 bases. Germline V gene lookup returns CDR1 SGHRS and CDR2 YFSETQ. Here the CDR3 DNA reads TGCGCCAGCAGCGCCTTCCTACAGGGAAACCAAGAGACCCAGTACTTC. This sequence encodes CASSAFLQGNQETQYF. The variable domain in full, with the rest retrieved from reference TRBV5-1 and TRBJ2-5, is KAGVTQTPRYLIKTRGQQVTLSCSPISGHRSVSWYQQTPGQGLQFLFEYFSETQRNKGNFPGRFSGRQFSNSRSEMNVSTLELGDSALYLCASSAFLQGNQETQYFGPGTRLLVL.

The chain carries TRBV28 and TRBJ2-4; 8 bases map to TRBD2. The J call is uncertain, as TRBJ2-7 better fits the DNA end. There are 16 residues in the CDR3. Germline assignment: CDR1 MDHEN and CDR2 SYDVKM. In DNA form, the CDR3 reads TGTGCCACCCTGTCTCTTCTGCGGGGGGCCGCCTACGAGCAGTACTTC. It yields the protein CATLSLLRGAAYEQYF.

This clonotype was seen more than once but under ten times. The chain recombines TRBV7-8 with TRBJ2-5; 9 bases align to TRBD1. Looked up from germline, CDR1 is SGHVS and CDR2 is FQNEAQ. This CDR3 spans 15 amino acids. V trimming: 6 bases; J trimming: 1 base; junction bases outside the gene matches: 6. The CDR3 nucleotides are TGTGCCAGCAGAGCACCGGGACAGGGCCAAGAGACCCAGTACTTC. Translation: CASRAPGQGQETQYF.

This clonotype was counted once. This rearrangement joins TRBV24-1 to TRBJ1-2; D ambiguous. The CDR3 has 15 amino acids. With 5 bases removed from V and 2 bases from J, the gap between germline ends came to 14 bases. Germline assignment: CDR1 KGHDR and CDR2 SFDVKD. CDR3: CATSAADIPNYGYTF. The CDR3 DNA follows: TGTGCCACCAGTGCTGCCGACATACCGAACTATGGCTACACCTTC.

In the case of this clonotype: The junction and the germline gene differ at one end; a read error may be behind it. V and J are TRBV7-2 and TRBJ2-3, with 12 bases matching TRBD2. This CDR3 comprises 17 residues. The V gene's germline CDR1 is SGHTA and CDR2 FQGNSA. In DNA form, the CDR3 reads TGTGCCAGCAGTCCGGGTCTAGCGGGGGGGCATGTAGATACGCGGTATTTT. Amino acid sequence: CASSPGLAGGHVDTRYF.

CDR3 in amino acids: CASSQDAGGTFSYNEQFF. The CDR3 coding sequence is TGCGCCAGCAGCCAAGATGCGGGAGGGACATTCTCCTACAATGAGCAGTTCTTC. The V call is TRBV4-3, the J call TRBJ2-1; 9 bases align to TRBD2. The V and J ends lost 0 bases and 0 bases, in that order; junction bases with no gene match: 6. Germline V gene sequence: CDR1 LGHNA, CDR2 YSLEER. The CDR3 loop spans 18 amino acids.

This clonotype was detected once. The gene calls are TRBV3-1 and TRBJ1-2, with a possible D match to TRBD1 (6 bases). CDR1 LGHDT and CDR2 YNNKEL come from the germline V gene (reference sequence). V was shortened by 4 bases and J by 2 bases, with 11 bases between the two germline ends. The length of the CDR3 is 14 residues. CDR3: CASSRGQMNYGYTF. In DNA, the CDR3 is TGTGCCAGCAGCCGAGGACAGATGAACTATGGCTACACCTTC.

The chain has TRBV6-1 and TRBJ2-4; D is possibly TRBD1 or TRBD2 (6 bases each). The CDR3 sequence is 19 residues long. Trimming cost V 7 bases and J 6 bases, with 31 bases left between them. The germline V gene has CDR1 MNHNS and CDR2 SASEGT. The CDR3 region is CASTSKGQSRRGSRNIQYF. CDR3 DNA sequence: TGTGCCAGCACCTCGAAGGGGCAAAGCCGGAGGGGGTCTCGAAACATTCAGTACTTC.

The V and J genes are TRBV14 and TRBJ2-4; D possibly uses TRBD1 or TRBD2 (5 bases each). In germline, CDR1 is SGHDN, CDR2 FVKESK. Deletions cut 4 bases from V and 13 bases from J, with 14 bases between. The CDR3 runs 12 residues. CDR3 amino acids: CASSPSGGAQYF. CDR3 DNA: TGTGCCAGCAGCCCCAGCGGTGGGGCCCAGTACTTC.

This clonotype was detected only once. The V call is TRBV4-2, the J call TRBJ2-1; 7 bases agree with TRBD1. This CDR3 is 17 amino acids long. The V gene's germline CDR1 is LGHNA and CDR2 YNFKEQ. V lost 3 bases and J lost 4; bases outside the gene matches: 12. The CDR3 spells CASSQPEGAEDYNEQFF. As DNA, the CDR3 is TGTGCCAGCAGCCAGCCAGAGGGGGCGGAAGATTACAATGAGCAGTTCTTC.

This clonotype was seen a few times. The CDR3 here is CATSPGPNGGYTF. CDR3 sequence (DNA): TGTGCCACCAGCCCCGGACCCAACGGGGGCTACACCTTC. The chain has TRBV15 and TRBJ1-2; D gene uncertain. Germline V gene lookup returns CDR1 LNHNV and CDR2 YYDKDF (reference sequence). Trimming removed 5 bases at V and 8 bases at J, with 15 bases between. This CDR3 comprises 13 residues.

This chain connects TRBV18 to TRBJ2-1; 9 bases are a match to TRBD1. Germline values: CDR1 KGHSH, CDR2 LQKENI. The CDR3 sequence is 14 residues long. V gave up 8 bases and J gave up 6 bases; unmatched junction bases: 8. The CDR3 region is CASTQTGQGNEQFF. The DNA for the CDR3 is TGTGCCAGCACACAGACGGGACAGGGCAATGAGCAGTTCTTC.

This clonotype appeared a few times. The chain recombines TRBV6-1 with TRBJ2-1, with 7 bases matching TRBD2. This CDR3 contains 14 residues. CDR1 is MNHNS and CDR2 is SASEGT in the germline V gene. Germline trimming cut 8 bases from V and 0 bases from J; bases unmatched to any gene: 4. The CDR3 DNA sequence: TGTGCCAGCTGGGGGGGAAGCTCCTACAATGAGCAGTTCTTC. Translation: CASWGGSSYNEQFF.

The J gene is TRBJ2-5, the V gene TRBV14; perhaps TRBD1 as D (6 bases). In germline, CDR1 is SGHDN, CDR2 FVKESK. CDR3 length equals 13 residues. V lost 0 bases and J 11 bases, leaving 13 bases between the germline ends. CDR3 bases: TGTGCCAGCAGCCAAGAGAGGGGGTCAGCGCAGTACTTC. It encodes CASSQERGSAQYF.

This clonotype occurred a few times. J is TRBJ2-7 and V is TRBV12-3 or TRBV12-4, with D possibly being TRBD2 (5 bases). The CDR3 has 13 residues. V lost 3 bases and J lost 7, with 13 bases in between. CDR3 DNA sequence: TGTGCCAGCAGTTTTAGTATCGGGGATGAGCAGTACTTC. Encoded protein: CASSFSIGDEQYF.

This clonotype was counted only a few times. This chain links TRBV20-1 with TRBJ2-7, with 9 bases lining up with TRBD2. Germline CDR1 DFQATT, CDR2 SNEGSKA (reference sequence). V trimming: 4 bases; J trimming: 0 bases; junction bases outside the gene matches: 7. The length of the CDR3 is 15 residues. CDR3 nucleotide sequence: TGCAGTGCTAACCCAGCGGGGGGTAGCTCCTACGAGCAGTACTTC. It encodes CSANPAGGSSYEQYF.

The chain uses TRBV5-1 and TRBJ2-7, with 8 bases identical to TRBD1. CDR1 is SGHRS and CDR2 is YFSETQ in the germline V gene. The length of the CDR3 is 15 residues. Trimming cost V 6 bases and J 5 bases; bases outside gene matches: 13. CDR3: CASTNLPGQVDEQYF. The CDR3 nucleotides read TGCGCCAGCACCAACTTACCGGGACAGGTAGACGAGCAGTACTTC. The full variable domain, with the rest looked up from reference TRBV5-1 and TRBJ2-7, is KAGVTQTPRYLIKTRGQQVTLSCSPISGHRSVSWYQQTPGQGLQFLFEYFSETQRNKGNFPGRFSGRQFSNSRSEMNVSTLELGDSALYLCASTNLPGQVDEQYFGPGTRLTVT.

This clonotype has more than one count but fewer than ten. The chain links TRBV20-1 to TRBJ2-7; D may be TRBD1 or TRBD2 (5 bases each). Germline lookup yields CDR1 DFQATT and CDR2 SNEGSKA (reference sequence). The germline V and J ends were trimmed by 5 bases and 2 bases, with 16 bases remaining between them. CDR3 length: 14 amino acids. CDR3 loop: CSASPYVGAYEQYF. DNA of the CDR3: TGCAGTGCTTCGCCTTACGTGGGGGCCTACGAGCAGTACTTC.

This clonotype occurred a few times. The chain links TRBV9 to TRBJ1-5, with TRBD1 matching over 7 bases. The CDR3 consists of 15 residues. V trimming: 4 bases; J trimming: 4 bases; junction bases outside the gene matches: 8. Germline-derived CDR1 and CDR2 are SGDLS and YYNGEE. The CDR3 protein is CASSPGGGGNQPQHF. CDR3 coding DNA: TGTGCCAGCAGCCCTGGAGGGGGCGGGAATCAGCCCCAGCATTTT. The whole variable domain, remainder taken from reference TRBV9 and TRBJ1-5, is DSGVTQTPKHLITATGQRVTLRCSPRSGDLSVYWYQQSLDQGLQFLIQYYNGEERAKGNILERFSAQQFPDLHSELNLSSLELGDSALYFCASSPGGGGNQPQHFGDGTRLSIL.

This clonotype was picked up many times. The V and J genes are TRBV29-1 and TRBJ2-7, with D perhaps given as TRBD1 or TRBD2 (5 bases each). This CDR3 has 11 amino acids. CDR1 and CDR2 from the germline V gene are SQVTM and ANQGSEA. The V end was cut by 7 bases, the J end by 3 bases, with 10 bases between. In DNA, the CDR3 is TGCAGCGGGGGGTTAGACTACGAGCAGTACTTC. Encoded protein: CSGGLDYEQYF.

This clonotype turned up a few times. CDR3 sequence: CASSSSGDRGTYEQYF. In DNA, the CDR3 is TGCGCCAGCAGCTCCTCCGGGGACAGGGGAACATACGAGCAGTACTTC. This chain joins TRBV5-1 and TRBJ2-7; 10 bases align to TRBD1. The CDR3 totals 16 residues. The J segment lost 4 bases and the V segment lost 3 bases, leaving 10 bases of the junction unmatched. Germline V lookup: CDR1 SGHRS, CDR2 YFSETQ.

CDR3 amino acids: CASSYAPNSYEQYF. CDR3 DNA sequence: TGTGCCAGCAGTTACGCACCCAACTCCTACGAGCAGTACTTC. The chain couples TRBV12-3 or TRBV12-4 to TRBJ2-7; D remains unclear. The CDR3 loop spans 14 amino acids. Between the trimmed V and J ends, which lost 4 bases and 0 bases, there was a span of 10 bases.

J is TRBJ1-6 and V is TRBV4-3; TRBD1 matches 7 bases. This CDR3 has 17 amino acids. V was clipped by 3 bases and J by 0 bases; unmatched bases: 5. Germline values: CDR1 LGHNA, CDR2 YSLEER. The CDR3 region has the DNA TGCGCCAGCAGCCAGGTACAGGGGAGCTCCTATAATTCACCCCTCCACTTT. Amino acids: CASSQVQGSSYNSPLHF.

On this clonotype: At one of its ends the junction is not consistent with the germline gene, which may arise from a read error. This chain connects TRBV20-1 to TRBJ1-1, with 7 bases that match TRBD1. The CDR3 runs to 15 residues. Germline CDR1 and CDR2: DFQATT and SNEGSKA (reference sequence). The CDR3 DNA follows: TGCAGTGCTAGAGAAGTGACAGGGCCCTACACTGGAGCTTTCTTT. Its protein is CSAREVTGPYTGAFF.

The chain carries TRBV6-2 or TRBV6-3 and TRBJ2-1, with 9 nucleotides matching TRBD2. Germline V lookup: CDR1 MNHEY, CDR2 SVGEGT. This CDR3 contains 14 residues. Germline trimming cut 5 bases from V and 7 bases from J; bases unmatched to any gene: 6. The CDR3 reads CASSMAGGTNEQFF. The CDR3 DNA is TGTGCCAGCAGTATGGCGGGGGGGACAAATGAGCAGTTCTTC.